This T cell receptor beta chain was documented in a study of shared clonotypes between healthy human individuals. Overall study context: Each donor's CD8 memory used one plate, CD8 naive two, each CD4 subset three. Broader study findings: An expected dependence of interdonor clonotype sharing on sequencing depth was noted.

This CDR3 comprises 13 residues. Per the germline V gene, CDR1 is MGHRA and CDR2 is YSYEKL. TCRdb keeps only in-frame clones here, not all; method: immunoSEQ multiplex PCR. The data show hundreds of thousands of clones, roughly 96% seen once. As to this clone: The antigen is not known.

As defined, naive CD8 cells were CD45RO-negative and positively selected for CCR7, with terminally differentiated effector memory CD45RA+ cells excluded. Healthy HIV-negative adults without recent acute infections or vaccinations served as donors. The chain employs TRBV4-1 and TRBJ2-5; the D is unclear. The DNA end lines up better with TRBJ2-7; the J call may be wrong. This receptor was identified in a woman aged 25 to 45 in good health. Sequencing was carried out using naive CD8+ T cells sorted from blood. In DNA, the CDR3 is TGCGCCAGCAGCCACGCTACGGACTACGAGCAGTACTTC. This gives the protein CASSHATDYEQYF.